Each of the 18 T cell receptor beta chains below was sequenced from the same sample in a study of shared clonotypes between healthy human individuals. CD8 cells classed as naive were CD45RO-negative and positively selected for CCR7, excluding terminally differentiated effector memory CD45RA+ cells. Profiled with immunoSEQ multiplex PCR; TCRdb holds only in-frame clones, not every one. The data contain fewer than 700,000 clones, around 96% of them singletons. Material for sequencing was naive CD8+ T cells sorted from blood. The receptors were gathered from a woman aged 25 to 39 in good health.

This chain connects TRBV28 to TRBJ2-5, with 10 positions matching TRBD2. V lost 2 bases, J lost 4 bases, and 22 bases stayed unmatched. This CDR3 region has 21 residues. CDR1 and CDR2 from the germline V gene are MDHEN and SYDVKM. The CDR3 sequence: CASSLPLRLAGGLLSGETQYF. CDR3 in DNA: TGTGCCAGCAGTTTACCCCTGAGATTAGCGGGAGGACTCCTTAGTGGAGAGACCCAGTACTTC.

The rearrangement links TRBV28 to TRBJ2-2; 7 nucleotides align to TRBD1. V shed 1 base and J 4 bases; nucleotides not matched to a gene: 9. This CDR3 has 17 amino acids. From germline, CDR1 is MDHEN and CDR2 SYDVKM. The CDR3 DNA reads TGTGCCAGCAGTTTATCCGACAGGGCTGGAGCCACCGGGGAGCTGTTTTTT. This sequence encodes CASSLSDRAGATGELFF. Looking up the rest from reference TRBV28 and TRBJ2-2 gives the full variable domain: DVKVTQSSRYLVKRTGEKVFLECVQDMDHENMFWYRQDPGLGLRLIYFSYDVKMKEKGDIPEGYSVSREKKERFSLILESASTNQTSMYLCASSLSDRAGATGELFFGEGSRLTVL.

The chain carries TRBV25-1 and TRBJ2-1; 8 positions agree with TRBD1. V dropped 6 bases and J dropped 7; count of bases not matched to a gene: 5. The CDR3 length is 13 residues. Germline lookup yields CDR1 MGHDK and CDR2 SYGVNS. CDR3 in amino acids: CASRTGEFNEQFF. The CDR3 coding sequence is TGTGCCAGCAGGACAGGGGAGTTTAATGAGCAGTTCTTC. Variable domain in full (rest from reference TRBV25-1 and TRBJ2-1): EADIYQTPRYLVIGTGKKITLECSQTMGHDKMYWYQQDPGMELHLIHYSYGVNSTEKGDLSSESTVSRIRTEHFPLTLESARPSHTSQYLCASRTGEFNEQFFGPGTRLTVL.

The V call is TRBV5-4, the J call TRBJ2-7; D assignment may be TRBD1 or TRBD2 (5 bases each). V was trimmed by 0 bases and J by 5 bases, leaving 9 bases between them. The CDR3 is 13 amino acids. CDR1 SGHNT and CDR2 YYREEE come from the germline V gene (reference sequence). This CDR3 is CASSLAGRDEQYF. CDR3 sequence (DNA): TGTGCCAGCAGCTTGGCGGGGCGGGACGAGCAGTACTTC.

The chain recombines TRBV4-2 with TRBJ1-1; 12 bases fit TRBD1. The CDR3 is made up of 19 amino acids. The germline gives CDR1 LGHNA, CDR2 YNFKEQ. The trim removed 0 bases at V and 5 bases at J, leaving 13 bases unmatched. This CDR3 reads CASSQDVGGQGARLTEAFF. CDR3 in DNA: TGTGCCAGCAGCCAAGATGTCGGGGGACAGGGGGCGCGATTAACTGAAGCTTTCTTT.

As DNA, the CDR3 is TGCGCCAGCAGCCAGGGGACAGGGGGCATCGGGGAGCTGTTTTTT. The encoded protein is CASSQGTGGIGELFF. This chain connects TRBV4-1 to TRBJ2-2; 12 bases are a match to TRBD1. This CDR3 has 15 amino acids. V dropped 3 bases and J dropped 7; count of bases not matched to a gene: 3. The germline V gene has CDR1 MGHRA and CDR2 YSYEKL.

The chain has TRBV28 and TRBJ1-2, with 8 nucleotides matching TRBD1. CDR1 is MDHEN and CDR2 is SYDVKM in the germline V gene. Unmatched junction bases numbered 4, after V lost 8 bases and J lost 2 bases. The CDR3 has 13 residues. Here the CDR3 reads CASSDRANYGYTF. DNA of the CDR3: TGTGCCAGCTCGGACAGGGCGAACTATGGCTACACCTTC.

CDR3 in amino acids: CASSVSGRRHEQYF. CDR3 in DNA: TGTGCCAGCAGCGTAAGCGGGAGGAGGCACGAGCAGTACTTC. The chain joins TRBV5-6 to TRBJ2-7; 9 nucleotides match TRBD2. Losses at the gene ends were 4 bases for V and 5 bases for J; bases not matched to a gene: 7. CDR3 size: 14 residues. Germline V lookup: CDR1 SGHDT, CDR2 YYEEEE.

The rearrangement joins TRBV2 to TRBJ2-7, with D perhaps TRBD2 (6 bases). V lost 3 bases and J 4 bases, leaving 19 bases between the germline ends. From germline, CDR1 is SNHLY and CDR2 FYNNEI. The CDR3 is 16 residues long. The CDR3 DNA reads TGTGCCAGCAGTGAGTTAGCGGCGGGAAATATATACGAGCAGTACTTC. Translating it yields CASSELAAGNIYEQYF.

The gene calls are TRBV11-3 and TRBJ1-1, with no clear D. Germline loops: CDR1 SGHNT, CDR2 YENEEA. This CDR3 spans 14 amino acids. V gave up 4 bases and J gave up 1 base, with 10 bases separating them. CDR3: CASSSGGPNTEAFF. CDR3 sequence (DNA): TGTGCCAGCAGCTCGGGCGGCCCGAACACTGAAGCTTTCTTT.

The chain uses TRBV7-9 and TRBJ2-3, with 7 bases that match TRBD1. This CDR3 is 17 amino acids long. Trimming took 1 base from V and 3 from J; bases not matched to a gene: 10. Germline V gene sequence: CDR1 SEHNR, CDR2 FQNEAQ (reference sequence). This CDR3 is CASSLGDRSPGTDTQYF. DNA for the CDR3: TGTGCCAGCAGCTTAGGGGACAGAAGCCCTGGGACAGATACGCAGTATTTT.

The chain combines TRBV9 with TRBJ2-1; TRBD2 agrees at 10 bases. Germline V gene lookup returns CDR1 SGDLS and CDR2 YYNGEE. The CDR3 is 16 amino acids. V was pared by 0 bases and J by 10 bases, with 10 bases of the junction left unmatched. CDR3 in amino acids: CASSVGASGRAGEQFF. The CDR3 DNA sequence: TGTGCCAGCAGCGTAGGGGCCAGCGGGAGGGCCGGGGAGCAGTTCTTC.

The J gene is TRBJ2-1, the V gene TRBV4-2, with 11 positions matching TRBD2. The CDR3 totals 16 residues. The germline CDR1 and CDR2 sequences are LGHNA and YNFKEQ. J lost 9 bases, V lost 1 base, and 8 bases had no gene match. The CDR3 spells CASSQVAVAGGIEQFF. The CDR3 coding sequence is TGTGCCAGCAGCCAAGTAGCGGTAGCGGGAGGGATTGAGCAGTTCTTC.

V gene TRBV15 combines with J gene TRBJ1-5; D might be TRBD1 (6 bases). There are 14 residues in the CDR3. Germline V lookup: CDR1 LNHNV, CDR2 YYDKDF (reference sequence). V gave up 6 bases and J gave up 4 bases, with 13 bases separating them. In nucleotides, the CDR3 is TGTGCCACCAGGTACAGGGATCCGAATCAGCCCCAGCATTTT. Its translation: CATRYRDPNQPQHF.

In nucleotides, the CDR3 is TGTGCCAGCTACCAGCGAAACGAGCAGTACTTC. It specifies CASYQRNEQYF. This rearrangement joins TRBV2 to TRBJ2-7; D unclear. The V gene lost 8 bases and the J gene lost 5 bases, with 10 bases spanning the gap. CDR1 and CDR2 (germline): SNHLY, FYNNEI. The CDR3 sequence is 11 residues long.

This clone was detected once. The V call is TRBV25-1, the J call TRBJ2-1; 10 bases align to TRBD1. V lost 2 bases to trimming and J lost 8 bases; unmatched junction nucleotides: 6. CDR1 and CDR2 (germline): MGHDK, SYGVNS. CDR3 length: 15 residues. CDR3 sequence: CASSEGTGAADEQFF. Here the CDR3 DNA reads TGTGCCAGCAGTGAAGGGACAGGGGCTGCCGATGAGCAGTTCTTC.

This sequence joins TRBV28 and TRBJ2-7; 13 nucleotides align to TRBD2. V trimming: 6 bases; J trimming: 3 bases; junction bases outside the gene matches: 5. In germline, CDR1 is MDHEN, CDR2 SYDVKM. The CDR3 covers 15 residues. This CDR3 reads CASRTSGGNYYEQYF. In DNA form, the CDR3 reads TGTGCCAGCAGGACTAGCGGGGGGAATTACTACGAGCAGTACTTC.

The chain has TRBV7-6 and TRBJ2-5; D uncertain. Germline CDR1 reads SGHVS; CDR2 reads FNYEAQ. Trimming took 7 bases from V and 2 from J, leaving 17 bases between them. This CDR3 has 15 amino acids. CDR3: CASTPLHTKQETQYF. The CDR3 coding sequence is TGTGCCAGCACCCCGTTACATACTAAACAAGAGACCCAGTACTTC.